The rows below give T cell receptor beta chains drawn from one sample of a study of technical replicates of blood from a handful of donors. Only in-frame clones appear in the TCRdb table, and some are missing; sequencing was by immunoSEQ multiplex PCR. The sample carries 11,000 to 15,000 clones, around 83% recorded once. Sequencing input: PBMCs. These receptor sequences come from a human donor in good health. Both conserved end residues are part of each CDR3. D genes are given only for firm matches. Expanded clones are given a class, and other clones once, few, many or no size at all.

D | size | J | V | DNA | CDR3
NA | NA | TRBJ2-1 | TRBV5-1 | TGCGCCAGCAGATTTAGCGCGCTCTCCTACAATGAGCAGTTCTTC | CASRFSALSYNEQFF
NA | NA | TRBJ2-7 | TRBV2 | TGTGCCAGCAGTGAGGAGGTGAGCTCCTACGAGCAGTACTTC | CASSEEVSSYEQYF
NA | NA | TRBJ1-1 | TRBV10-1 | TGCGCCAGCAGTGGACAGTTGAACACTGAAGCTTTCTTT | CASSGQLNTEAFF
NA | few | TRBJ2-5 | TRBV11-2 | TGTGCCAGCAGCTTAGTGGGGGGAGGCCCCCAAGAGACCCAGTACTTC | CASSLVGGGPQETQYF
TRBD1 | NA | TRBJ1-2 | TRBV27 | TGTGCCAGCAGCGCACAGGGGTCGAACTATGGCTACACCTTC | CASSAQGSNYGYTF
TRBD2 | NA | TRBJ2-7 | TRBV5-4 | TGTGCCAGCAGCCTGACGGGACTAGCGGGAGATCGATACCCCTACGAGCAGTACTTC | CASSLTGLAGDRYPYEQYF
NA | NA | TRBJ2-7 | TRBV30 | TGTGCCTGGAAGGCGGGGGCAGGGTACGAGCAGTACTTC | CAWKAGAGYEQYF
TRBD1 | NA | TRBJ2-7 | TRBV5-1 | TGCGCCAGCAGCCGGGACAGGGGTGACGAGCAGTACTTC | CASSRDRGDEQYF
NA | NA | TRBJ2-5 | TRBV29-1 | TGCAGCGGATCTAGCGCCGAAGAGACCCAGTACTTC | CSGSSAEETQYF
TRBD2 | NA | TRBJ2-2 | TRBV7-3 | TGTGCCAGCGCCCTTAGCGGGAGAAACACCGGGGAGCTGTTTTTT | CASALSGRNTGELFF
NA | once | TRBJ2-7 | TRBV10-1 | TGCGCCAGCAGTGAGTCTCAGGGGTCCCGCGAGCAGTACTTC | CASSESQGSREQYF
NA | NA | TRBJ2-5 | TRBV5-4 | TGTGCCAGCAGCCTCCGCCGAGGCATTTTGCTAGAAGAGACCCAGTACTTC | CASSLRRGILLEETQYF
NA | NA | TRBJ1-1 | TRBV28 | TGTGCCAGCAGAAGGGGAGCGGGGAACACTGAAGCTTTCTTT | CASRRGAGNTEAFF
NA | NA | TRBJ1-1 | TRBV5-6 | TGTGCCAGCAGCTCCTCCTACCACAGGAGAACTGAAGCTTTCTTT | CASSSSYHRRTEAFF
NA | NA | TRBJ1-3 | TRBV29-1 | TGCAGCGTTGCGCAGGGAGGTAACACCATATATTTT | CSVAQGGNTIYF
NA | NA | TRBJ1-2 | TRBV21-1 | TGTGCCAGCCGAGGGACACCACATGGCTACACCTTC | CASRGTPHGYTF
TRBD1 | NA | TRBJ1-5 | TRBV28 | TGTGCCAGCAGTTCCCCCCAGGGGGGTCAGCCCCAGCATTTT | CASSSPQGGQPQHF
NA | NA | TRBJ2-7 | TRBV10-1 | TGCGCCAGCAGTGTAGGAGAGGTGTACGAGCAGTACTTC | CASSVGEVYEQYF
TRBD2 | NA | TRBJ2-2 | TRBV6-5 | TGTGCCAGCAGTACTAGCGGGAGAATCACCGGGGAGCTGTTTTTT | CASSTSGRITGELFF
TRBD1 | NA | TRBJ1-5 | TRBV5-1 | TGCGCCAGCAGCTTGGCCGGGACAGGGGAGGGTCAGCCCCAGCATTTT | CASSLAGTGEGQPQHF
TRBD2 | few | TRBJ2-7 | TRBV18 | TGTGCCAGCTCACCACTGGGACTAGCGGCCGGGCACTACGAGCAGTACTTC | CASSPLGLAAGHYEQYF
TRBD2 | few | TRBJ2-2 | TRBV7-9 | TGTGCCAGCGCAAGGACTAGTGACGCCGGGGAGCTGTTTTTT | CASARTSDAGELFF
TRBD1 | few | TRBJ2-2 | TRBV5-1 | TGCGCCAGCAGCTTGGGGGGGACAGGAAACACCGGGGAGCTGTTTTTT | CASSLGGTGNTGELFF
TRBD1 | NA | TRBJ2-7 | TRBV7-2 | TGTGCCAGCAGCTTAGTGTCGACAGGGGATTACTACGAGCAGTACTTC | CASSLVSTGDYYEQYF
TRBD1 | once | TRBJ1-2 | TRBV5-6 | TGTGCCAGCAGCTTGGGGCAGGGGGCTAACTATGGCTACACCTTC | CASSLGQGANYGYTF
NA | once | TRBJ2-1 | TRBV5-1 | TGCGCCAGCAGCCCTGGCGGTTTTAGGACTACCTCACACGCCAATGAGCAGTTCTTC | CASSPGGFRTTSHANEQFF
NA | NA | TRBJ2-7 | TRBV20-1 | TGCAGTGCTGCCGGGGAGTCGCAGTACTTC | CSAAGESQYF
TRBD2 | NA | TRBJ2-1 | TRBV30 | TGTGCCTGGAGCCGGAGCGGGAGGGATGAGCAGTTCTTC | CAWSRSGRDEQFF
NA | NA | TRBJ2-5 | TRBV11-2 | TGTGCCAGCAGCTTAGACCCAGGACAAGACCAAGAGACCCAGTACTTC | CASSLDPGQDQETQYF
TRBD1 | NA | TRBJ2-7 | TRBV27 | TGTGCCAGCAGTCCGGCGACAGGGACCGGGTACGAGCAGTACTTC | CASSPATGTGYEQYF
TRBD1 | NA | TRBJ2-3 | TRBV9 | TGTGCCAGCAGCGTAGGCGGGACAGGAGATACGCAGTATTTT | CASSVGGTGDTQYF
TRBD2 | NA | TRBJ2-5 | TRBV5-1 | TGCGCCAGCAGCTTGAGGCCTAGCGGGATTCAAGAGACCCAGTACTTC | CASSLRPSGIQETQYF
NA | NA | TRBJ2-6 | TRBV9 | TGTGCCAGCAGCGATATAGTTCGTAACGTCCTGACTTTC | CASSDIVRNVLTF
TRBD2 | NA | TRBJ2-7 | TRBV29-1 | TGCAGCGTTGATGTGGCGGGAGGGATCGAGCAGTACTTC | CSVDVAGGIEQYF
TRBD1 | NA | TRBJ2-7 | TRBV2 | TGTGCCAGCCGGGGACAGACTCTAGGCGAGCAGTACTTC | CASRGQTLGEQYF
NA | NA | TRBJ1-4 | TRBV30 | TGTGCCTGGAGTGTACAGTCGTATGAAAAACTGTTTTTT | CAWSVQSYEKLFF
TRBD2 | NA | TRBJ2-1 | TRBV9 | TGTGCCAGCAGCGACGAGGGTAGCGGGAGCTTGTCCTACAATGAGCAGTTCTTC | CASSDEGSGSLSYNEQFF
TRBD1 | NA | TRBJ1-1 | TRBV18 | TGTGCCAGCTCACCGGCCGGGACAGGGGCGGCGAACACTGAAGCTTTCTTT | CASSPAGTGAANTEAFF
TRBD2 | NA | TRBJ2-1 | TRBV19 | TGTGCCAGTAGTACCCTAGCGGGGGCCTACAATGAGCAGTTCTTC | CASSTLAGAYNEQFF
TRBD2 | NA | TRBJ2-2 | TRBV5-4 | TGTGCCAGCAAATTTAGAGGGACTAGCGGGAGTGTGGGGGAGCTGTTTTTT | CASKFRGTSGSVGELFF
NA | NA | TRBJ1-5 | TRBV6-1 | TGTGCCAGCCGACAGGTATGGGGAAGCAATCAGCCCCAGCATTTT | CASRQVWGSNQPQHF
TRBD1 | NA | TRBJ2-5 | TRBV7-9 | TGTGCCAGCAGCGAATTCCCGGGACAGGGGGCACGAGAGACCCAGTACTTC | CASSEFPGQGARETQYF
TRBD1 | few | TRBJ1-2 | TRBV7-3 | TGTGCCAGCAGCTTAACTCGGGACAGAGTCTATGGCTACACCTTC | CASSLTRDRVYGYTF
TRBD1 | NA | TRBJ1-3 | TRBV9 | TGTGCCAGCAGCGTGTCCGCCGCGACAGGGCCCTCTGGAAACACCATATATTTT | CASSVSAATGPSGNTIYF
NA | NA | TRBJ1-2 | TRBV19 | TGTGCCAGTAGTATTCGGCCAGGGGAGTCTGGCTACACCTTC | CASSIRPGESGYTF
NA | NA | TRBJ2-7 | TRBV18 | TGTGCCAGCCGAACCGACAAAGGTGGCGAGCAGTACTTC | CASRTDKGGEQYF
NA | NA | TRBJ1-4 | TRBV25-1 | TGTGCCAGCAGTGCCACAGGGAAGGTTCGGGAAAAACTGTTTTTT | CASSATGKVREKLFF
TRBD1 | NA | TRBJ1-5 | TRBV19 | TGTGCCAGTAGTATATTGGGACAGTATAGCAATCAGCCCCAGCATTTT | CASSILGQYSNQPQHF